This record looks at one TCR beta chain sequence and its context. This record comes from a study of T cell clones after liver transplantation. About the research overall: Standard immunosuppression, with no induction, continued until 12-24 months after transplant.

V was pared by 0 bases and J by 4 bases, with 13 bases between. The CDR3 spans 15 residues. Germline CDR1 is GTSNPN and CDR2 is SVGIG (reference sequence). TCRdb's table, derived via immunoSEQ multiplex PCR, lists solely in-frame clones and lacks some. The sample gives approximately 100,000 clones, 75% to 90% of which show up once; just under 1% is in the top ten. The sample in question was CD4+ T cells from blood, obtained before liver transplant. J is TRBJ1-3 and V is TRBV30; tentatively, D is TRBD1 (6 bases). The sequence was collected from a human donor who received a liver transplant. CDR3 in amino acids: CAWSVRGGSGNTIYF. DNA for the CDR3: TGTGCCTGGAGTGTACGAGGGGGATCCGGAAACACCATATATTTT.